These 12 T cell receptor beta chains were sequenced from one sample in a study of blood T cell repertoires in COVID-19. Assay used: immunoSEQ multiplex PCR; TCRdb lists only in-frame clones, some missing. The sample consists of about 370,000 clones, around 90% of them appearing once. Sequenced: peripheral blood. Receptor source: a woman in her twenties or thirties with COVID-19, enrolled during active disease.

This chain links TRBV13 with TRBJ1-1; D unclear. The CDR3 runs 13 residues. Trimming stripped 4 bases from V and 2 bases from J, with 8 bases between. From germline, CDR1 is PRHDT and CDR2 FYEKMQ (reference sequence). Here the CDR3 DNA reads TGTGCCAGCAGCTCCACAGAAAACACTGAAGCTTTCTTT. This translates into CASSSTENTEAFF.

The gene calls are TRBV20-1 and TRBJ1-2; the D is unclear. The CDR3 spans 12 residues. Germline values: CDR1 DFQATT, CDR2 SNEGSKA (reference sequence). V was pared by 3 bases and J by 4 bases, with 9 bases between. CDR3 amino acids: CSASMRLYGYTF. The CDR3 region has the DNA TGCAGTGCTAGTATGCGTCTCTATGGCTACACCTTC.

V and J are TRBV3-1 (or the pseudogene TRBV3-2) and TRBJ2-1, with 13 bases aligning to TRBD2. Germline-derived CDR1 and CDR2 are LGHDT and YNNKEL (reference sequence). This CDR3 has 18 residues. Losses at the gene ends were 4 bases for V and 4 bases for J; bases not matched to a gene: 10. This CDR3 is CASSRRLAGGGSYNEQFF. CDR3 bases: TGTGCCAGCAGCCGCCGACTAGCGGGGGGTGGGTCATACAATGAGCAGTTCTTC.

V gene TRBV29-1 combines with J gene TRBJ2-3; 8 nucleotides agree with TRBD2. The CDR3 covers 15 residues. Germline CDR1 reads SQVTM; CDR2 reads ANQGSEA. In DNA, the CDR3 is TGCAGTGATTCCGGCGGGAGGTGGCTCACAGATACGCAGTATTTT. Amino acid sequence: CSDSGGRWLTDTQYF.

This clone was found a few times. Within the sample, other DNA sequences also encode this same CDR3. This chain links TRBV5-8 with TRBJ1-5; D perhaps matches TRBD1 (6 bases). The CDR3 covers 15 residues. Trimming took 0 bases from V and 0 from J, leaving 7 bases between them. Per germline, CDR1 SGHTS and CDR2 YDEGEE. The CDR3: CASSLGQASNQPQHF. CDR3 nucleotide sequence: TGTGCCAGCAGCTTGGGACAGGCTAGCAATCAGCCCCAGCATTTT.

This chain connects TRBV3-1 (or the pseudogene TRBV3-2) to TRBJ1-3; D unclear. This CDR3 spans 15 amino acids. Trimming cost V 0 bases and J 3 bases, with 9 bases left between them. Germline CDR1 is LGHDT and CDR2 is YNNKEL (reference sequence). The CDR3 region has the DNA TGTGCCAGCAGCCAAGATCGAACAGTTGGAAACACCATATATTTT. The encoded protein is CASSQDRTVGNTIYF.

The chain recombines TRBV10-1 with TRBJ2-2; the match to TRBD2 covers 7 bases. The CDR3 runs 17 residues. Germline V gene sequence: CDR1 WNHNN, CDR2 SYGVQD (reference sequence). V shed 0 bases and J 2 bases; nucleotides not matched to a gene: 6. Written as DNA, the CDR3 is TGCGCCAGCAGTGAGTCATTGTCTAGCGGTAACACCGGGGAGCTGTTTTTT. It codes for CASSESLSSGNTGELFF.

The chain employs TRBV9 and TRBJ2-1; no definite D call. The CDR3 is made up of 13 amino acids. Germline lookup yields CDR1 SGDLS and CDR2 YYNGEE. Trimming shortened V by 0 bases and J by 8 bases, and 9 bases separated the two germline ends. In DNA, the CDR3 is TGTGCCAGCAGCGTAGTGGCAAGCGATGAGCAGTTCTTC. This codes for CASSVVASDEQFF.

The chain uses TRBV19 and TRBJ1-2; perhaps TRBD1 as D (5 bases). Germline-derived CDR1 and CDR2 are LNHDA and SQIVND (reference sequence). V was clipped by 2 bases and J by 0 bases, with 10 bases between them. This CDR3 is built from 15 residues. CDR3 in DNA: TGTGCCAGTAGTATACCGACAGAGCCTAACTATGGCTACACCTTC. This encodes CASSIPTEPNYGYTF.

The chain has TRBV5-8 and TRBJ1-1; D unresolved. The V end lost 0 bases, the J end lost 5 bases, and 11 bases lay between the germline ends. Germline V gene sequence: CDR1 SGHTS, CDR2 YDEGEE. This CDR3 has 14 residues. The DNA of the CDR3 is TGTGCCAGCAGCTTGGCCCCGGCGGGGACTGAAGCTTTCTTT. Protein: CASSLAPAGTEAFF.

This rearrangement joins TRBV28 to TRBJ2-2; TRBD2 matches 10 bases. V trimming: 5 bases; J trimming: 6 bases; junction bases outside the gene matches: 6. Per germline, CDR1 MDHEN and CDR2 SYDVKM. The CDR3 contains 15 residues. This chain's CDR3 is CASSQRGGGAGELFF. CDR3 sequence (DNA): TGTGCCAGCAGTCAGCGGGGGGGCGGCGCCGGGGAGCTGTTTTTT.

V is TRBV19 and J is TRBJ1-1; the D is unclear. From germline, CDR1 is LNHDA and CDR2 SQIVND (reference sequence). Trimming took off 5 bases at V and 0 bases at J, with 13 bases between the two ends. The CDR3 covers 15 residues. In nucleotides, the CDR3 is TGTGCCAGTAGTCCCGGAGGACTATTGAACACTGAAGCTTTCTTT. Protein sequence: CASSPGGLLNTEAFF.